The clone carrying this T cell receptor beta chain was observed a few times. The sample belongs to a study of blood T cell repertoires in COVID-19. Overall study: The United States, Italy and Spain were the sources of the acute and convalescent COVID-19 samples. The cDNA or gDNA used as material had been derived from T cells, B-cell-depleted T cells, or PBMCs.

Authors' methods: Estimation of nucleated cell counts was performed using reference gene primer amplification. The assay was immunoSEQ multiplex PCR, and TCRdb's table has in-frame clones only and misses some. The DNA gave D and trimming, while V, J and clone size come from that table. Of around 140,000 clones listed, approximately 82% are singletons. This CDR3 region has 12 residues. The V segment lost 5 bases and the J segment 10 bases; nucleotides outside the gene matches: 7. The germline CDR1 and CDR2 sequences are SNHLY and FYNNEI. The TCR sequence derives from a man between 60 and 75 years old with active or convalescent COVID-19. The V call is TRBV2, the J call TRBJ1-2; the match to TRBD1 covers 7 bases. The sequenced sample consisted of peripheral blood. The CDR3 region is CASSKDGQVYTF. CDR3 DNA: TGTGCCAGCAGTAAAGATGGACAGGTCTACACCTTC.